This TCR beta chain originates from a study of OX40 agonist ivuxolimab in advanced cancers. For the study at large: Patients got intravenous ivuxolimab at 0.01 to 10 mg/kg every 2 weeks. Study-wide results and limits: Certain nonresponders additionally had low normalized T-cell clonal expansion. The average count of expanded clones was higher among CD8+ T cells than among CD4+.

The data were produced by immunoSEQ multiplex PCR, yet TCRdb's version contains in-frame clones alone and is incomplete. The sample has around 23,000 clones, over 60% seen once. The CDR3 consists of 15 residues. Germline CDR1 and CDR2: SNHLY and FYNNEI. The ends lost 7 bases at V and 2 bases at J; junction bases unmatched: 10. Turning to this clone: Antigen specificity is unknown.

Here the sequenced sample was CD4+ or CD8+ T cells sorted from blood, taken in a trial of the OX40 agonist ivuxolimab. V gene TRBV2 combines with J gene TRBJ1-2; 7 nucleotides match TRBD1. The source of this sequence is an adult with an advanced solid tumor such as melanoma, head and neck, liver or kidney cancer. CDR3 residues: CASKESPGGNYGYTF. The CDR3, as DNA: TGTGCCAGCAAAGAGAGCCCAGGGGGGAACTATGGCTACACCTTC.